These 21 T cell receptor beta chains originate from one sample sequenced in a study of shared clonotypes between healthy human individuals. The data were produced by immunoSEQ multiplex PCR, yet TCRdb's version contains in-frame clones alone and is incomplete. Of 1.4 million or so clones in the sample, approximately 98.5% were seen once. The source material was naive CD4+ T cells sorted from blood. The subset was: CD45RA+ positively selected. These receptors were taken from a man aged 25-40 years in good health.

This sequence joins TRBV5-4 and TRBJ2-1, with D perhaps matching TRBD1 or TRBD2 (6 bases each). Germline V gives CDR1 SGHNT, CDR2 YYREEE (reference sequence). V lost 4 bases to trimming and J lost 4 bases, with 27 bases between them. The CDR3 runs to 19 residues. CDR3 protein: CASSRGARLTPDIYNEQFF. The CDR3 nucleotides are TGTGCCAGCAGCAGGGGGGCCCGCCTAACTCCAGATATATACAATGAGCAGTTCTTC.

This chain joins TRBV14 and TRBJ2-7; a weak D match, TRBD2 (6 bases). This CDR3 contains 15 residues. In germline, CDR1 is SGHDN, CDR2 FVKESK. V was shortened by 1 base and J by 5 bases, with 15 bases between the two germline ends. CDR3 nucleotide sequence: TGTGCCAGCAGCCAAGTTCTCGGGAGTATAAACGAGCAGTACTTC. It specifies CASSQVLGSINEQYF. The complete variable domain, with remaining parts taken from reference TRBV14 and TRBJ2-7, reads EAGVTQFPSHSVIEKGQTVTLRCDPISGHDNLYWYRRVMGKEIKFLLHFVKESKQDESGMPNNRFLAERTGGTYSTLKVQPAELEDSGVYFCASSQVLGSINEQYFGPGTRLTVT.

This chain joins TRBV10-3 and TRBJ2-2; weak D call: TRBD2 (5 bases). Trimming took off 7 bases at V and 9 bases at J, with 15 bases between the two ends. The CDR3 has 13 residues. CDR1 and CDR2 from the germline V gene are ENHRY and SYGVKD. The CDR3 sequence: CAIMPRATRELFF. CDR3 bases: TGTGCCATCATGCCGAGGGCAACCAGGGAGCTGTTTTTT.

V gene TRBV6-1 combines with J gene TRBJ2-7; 9 nucleotides line up with TRBD2. Trimming cost V 7 bases and J 6 bases; bases outside gene matches: 10. CDR1 is MNHNS, CDR2 SASEGT, per germline. This CDR3 has 14 residues. The CDR3 region has the DNA TGTGCCAGCACCTCTGGCGGGAGGGCCGCCGAGCAGTACTTC. Encoded protein: CASTSGGRAAEQYF.

This chain connects TRBV5-1 to TRBJ2-7, with 8 bases matching TRBD2. The CDR3 spans 14 residues. Germline V lookup: CDR1 SGHRS, CDR2 YFSETQ. V shed 3 bases, J shed 3 bases, and the junction held 5 bases outside the gene matches. The CDR3 loop is CASSSIAGLYEQYF. The CDR3 bases are TGCGCCAGCAGCTCCATAGCGGGACTCTACGAGCAGTACTTC.

This chain uses TRBV19 with TRBJ1-5; D gene uncertain. With 4 bases removed from V and 0 bases from J, the gap between germline ends came to 25 bases. Germline V gene lookup returns CDR1 LNHDA and CDR2 SQIVND (reference sequence). CDR3 length equals 20 residues. The CDR3 here is CASSTRKGKGRVFSNQPQHF. In DNA, the CDR3 is TGTGCCAGTAGTACCCGAAAGGGAAAAGGGAGAGTCTTTAGCAATCAGCCCCAGCATTTT.

V gene TRBV27 combines with J gene TRBJ1-5; D is perhaps TRBD1 (6 bases). Trimming took 3 bases from V and 6 from J, leaving 15 bases between them. This CDR3 region has 15 residues. Looked up from germline, CDR1 is MNHEY and CDR2 is SMNVEV (reference sequence). CDR3 sequence reads: CASSLRGALVQPQHF. CDR3 nucleotide sequence: TGTGCCAGCAGTTTGCGGGGGGCTTTAGTTCAGCCCCAGCATTTT.

V gene TRBV29-1 combines with J gene TRBJ2-2; D is tentatively TRBD1 or TRBD2 (5 bases each). Between the trimmed V and J ends, which lost 6 bases and 1 base, there was a span of 27 bases. The length of the CDR3 is 19 residues. Germline V gene lookup returns CDR1 SQVTM and CDR2 ANQGSEA. DNA of the CDR3: TGCAGCGTGTGGGCCGGGACCCTAGAGTGGATCGGGAACACCGGGGAGCTGTTTTTT. The encoded protein is CSVWAGTLEWIGNTGELFF.

The V and J genes are TRBV27 and TRBJ1-1, with a weak D call TRBD1 (6 bases). From germline, CDR1 is MNHEY and CDR2 SMNVEV (reference sequence). V was shortened by 5 bases and J by 7 bases, with 11 bases between the two germline ends. This CDR3 spans 12 amino acids. As DNA, the CDR3 is TGTGCCAGCAGTCGCACAGGGAATGAAGCTTTCTTT. This codes for CASSRTGNEAFF.

As to this clone: Other nucleotide sequences from this sample produce the same CDR3. V gene TRBV5-1 combines with J gene TRBJ2-7, with D tentatively TRBD1 (6 bases). The length of the CDR3 is 14 residues. Germline V gene lookup returns CDR1 SGHRS and CDR2 YFSETQ. V dropped 0 bases and J dropped 1 base, with 8 bases sitting between them. CDR3 region: CASSLGGTSYEQYF. The DNA of the CDR3 is TGCGCCAGCAGCTTGGGTGGGACATCCTACGAGCAGTACTTC.

The chain uses TRBV13 and TRBJ2-7; no clear D. The germline CDR1 and CDR2 sequences are PRHDT and FYEKMQ (reference sequence). This CDR3 is built from 11 residues. With 3 bases removed from V and 7 bases from J, the gap between germline ends came to 7 bases. The CDR3 coding sequence is TGTGCCAGCAGCTTCTCTAAGGAGCAGTACTTC. Encoded protein: CASSFSKEQYF.

This sequence joins TRBV19 and TRBJ1-5; 8 nucleotides line up with TRBD1. The CDR3 totals 13 residues. V lost 7 bases, J lost 4 bases, and 3 bases stayed unmatched. Germline V gene lookup returns CDR1 LNHDA and CDR2 SQIVND (reference sequence). Here the CDR3 DNA reads TGTGCCAGTAACAGGGGGGAAAATCAGCCCCAGCATTTT. Protein product: CASNRGENQPQHF.

Only one count was recorded for this clone. The genes are TRBV6-1 and TRBJ2-7; D is unclear. CDR1 MNHNS and CDR2 SASEGT come from the germline V gene. This CDR3 has 15 amino acids. V lost 0 bases, J lost 3 bases, and 12 bases lay in between. CDR3 sequence reads: CASSEALPSIYEQYF. CDR3 bases: TGTGCCAGCAGTGAAGCGCTGCCCTCAATCTACGAGCAGTACTTC.

The chain is built from TRBV29-1 and TRBJ2-1; D ambiguous. The CDR3 loop spans 12 amino acids. The germline V gene has CDR1 SQVTM and CDR2 ANQGSEA. V lost 2 bases, J lost 7 bases, and 9 bases lay in between. The CDR3 is CSVEKGWNEQFF. Here the CDR3 DNA reads TGCAGCGTTGAAAAGGGTTGGAATGAGCAGTTCTTC.

V is TRBV4-1 and J is TRBJ1-2, with D possibly being TRBD1 (6 bases). The CDR3 spans 15 residues. Germline CDR1 reads MGHRA; CDR2 reads YSYEKL. Trimming shortened V by 3 bases and J by 5 bases, and 16 bases separated the two germline ends. The CDR3 DNA reads as TGCGCCAGCAGCCAGGTTGAGGCCCAGGGGTATGGCTACACCTTC. Its protein product is CASSQVEAQGYGYTF.

CDR3 in DNA: TGTGCCAGCATCCTAAAGGGCAGGGGGCTGGATGAAGCTTTCTTT. Translation gives CASILKGRGLDEAFF. The genes are TRBV6-5 and TRBJ1-1; 8 positions match TRBD1. The CDR3 is 15 residues long. V gave up 7 bases and J gave up 7 bases; unmatched junction bases: 14. Germline V lookup: CDR1 MNHEY, CDR2 SVGAGI.

The count of this clone is one. Germline and junction disagree at one end, which may indicate a read error. This chain connects TRBV11-2 to TRBJ1-3, with 8 bases lining up with TRBD1. CDR1 and CDR2 from the germline V gene are SGHAT and FQNNGV. This CDR3 region has 12 residues. This CDR3 is CASSLNGQGEIF. For the CDR3, the DNA is TGTGCCAGCAGCTTAAATGGACAGGGTGAAATTTTT.

V and J are TRBV27 and TRBJ2-4; D is perhaps TRBD2 (5 bases). Germline V gene lookup returns CDR1 MNHEY and CDR2 SMNVEV (reference sequence). The germline V and J ends were trimmed by 3 bases and 1 base, with 13 bases remaining between them. The CDR3 runs 16 residues. The CDR3 spells CASSLRGSWAKNIQYF. For the CDR3, the DNA is TGTGCCAGCAGTTTGCGAGGGAGTTGGGCCAAAAACATTCAGTACTTC.

This chain uses TRBV5-1 with TRBJ2-7; 10 bases match TRBD1. The germline CDR1 and CDR2 sequences are SGHRS and YFSETQ. With 1 base clipped from V and 5 bases from J, the junction kept 3 bases outside the gene matches. CDR3 length: 14 amino acids. The CDR3, as DNA: TGCGCCAGCAGCTTGAGGGGACAGGGGAACGAGCAGTACTTC. Its translation: CASSLRGQGNEQYF.

The rearrangement joins TRBV2 to TRBJ2-7; D gene unclear. In germline, CDR1 is SNHLY, CDR2 FYNNEI. V was shortened by 6 bases and J by 0 bases, with 15 bases between the two germline ends. This CDR3 spans 15 amino acids. The CDR3 bases are TGTGCCAGCAGCCGACTGGCGGAAGTCTCCTACGAGCAGTACTTC. This encodes CASSRLAEVSYEQYF.

This clone was seen once. This sequence joins TRBV18 and TRBJ2-5; D is tentatively TRBD1 or TRBD2 (5 bases each). V lost 3 bases and J lost 3, with 14 bases in between. This CDR3 has 15 amino acids. The V gene's germline CDR1 is KGHSH and CDR2 LQKENI. The CDR3 loop is CASSPVVGAEETQYF. For the CDR3, the DNA is TGTGCCAGCTCACCTGTTGTCGGGGCCGAAGAGACCCAGTACTTC.